This TCR beta chain was captured by sequencing in a study of blood T cell repertoires in COVID-19. Whole-study context: The United States, Italy and Spain provided the acute and convalescent COVID-19 samples. Sample material is recorded as cDNA or gDNA derived from T cells, B-cell-depleted T cells, or PBMCs.

The CDR3 runs to 14 residues. Between the trimmed V and J ends, which lost 2 bases and 1 base, there was a span of 9 bases. Per germline, CDR1 SGHRS and CDR2 YFSETQ. In the original processing: Using reference gene primer amplification, nucleated cell counts were estimated. Assay used: immunoSEQ multiplex PCR; TCRdb lists only in-frame clones, some missing. The DNA was the basis for D and trimming; V, J and clone size are from that table. The table lists 70,000 to 95,000 clones, around four fifths of them singletons. Specimen: peripheral blood. This clonotype originated in a woman aged 70-85 years with active or convalescent COVID-19. This chain joins TRBV5-1 and TRBJ2-5; perhaps TRBD2 as D (6 bases). This chain's CDR3 is CASSFGDFQETQYF. CDR3 in DNA: TGCGCCAGCAGCTTCGGGGACTTCCAAGAGACCCAGTACTTC.